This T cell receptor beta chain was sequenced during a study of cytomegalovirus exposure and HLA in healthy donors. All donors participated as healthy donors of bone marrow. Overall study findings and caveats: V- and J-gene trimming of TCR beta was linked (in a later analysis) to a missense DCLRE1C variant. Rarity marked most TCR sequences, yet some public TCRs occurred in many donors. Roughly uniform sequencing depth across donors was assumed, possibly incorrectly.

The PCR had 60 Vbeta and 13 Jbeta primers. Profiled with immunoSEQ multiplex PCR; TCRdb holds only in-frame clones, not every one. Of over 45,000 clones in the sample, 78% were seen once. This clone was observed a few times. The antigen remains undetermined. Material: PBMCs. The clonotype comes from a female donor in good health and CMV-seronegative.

CDR3 sequence reads: CASSGPRDNQPQHF. The CDR3 DNA reads TGTGCCAGTAGTGGTCCGCGGGATAATCAGCCCCAGCATTTT. V gene TRBV19 combines with J gene TRBJ1-5; D is unresolved. Trimming cost V 5 bases and J 4 bases, with 12 bases left between them. Germline loops: CDR1 LNHDA, CDR2 SQIVND (reference sequence). This CDR3 has 14 amino acids.